One sample yielded the 24 T cell receptor beta chains listed below, sequenced in a study of T cell changes during pregnancy in multiple sclerosis. Data came from immunoSEQ multiplex PCR; TCRdb stores just in-frame clones and leaves some out. The sample includes over 50,000 clones, 90% of them seen just once. The sample here was peripheral blood, taken in the first trimester of pregnancy. The receptors shown here come from a female donor in good health, enrolled as a control in a pregnancy study.

In this sample, this clone turned up a few times. The V and J genes are TRBV6-5 and TRBJ1-4, with TRBD1 identical over 9 bases. The CDR3 sequence is 15 residues long. The germline gives CDR1 MNHEY, CDR2 SVGAGI. The junction had 10 bases not matched to a gene; V was cut back by 6 bases and J by 8 bases. The CDR3 is CASRSGQGIGEKLFF. The CDR3 DNA is TGTGCCAGCAGGTCCGGACAGGGGATAGGGGAAAAACTGTTTTTT.

The genes are TRBV11-2 and TRBJ2-7; TRBD2 aligns across 8 bases. Trimming took 5 bases from V and 4 from J; bases not matched to a gene: 7. In germline, CDR1 is SGHAT, CDR2 FQNNGV. CDR3 size: 14 residues. The CDR3 DNA follows: TGTGCCAGCAGCCCCCTCAGCGGGAGATACGAGCAGTACTTC. Its protein is CASSPLSGRYEQYF.

CDR3 DNA: TGTGCCAGCAGCTTTGGGCCCGGGCAGGGCCCATACCGGGAAAAACTGTTTTTT. This sequence encodes CASSFGPGQGPYREKLFF. V and J are TRBV7-9 and TRBJ1-4; a possible D gene is TRBD1 (5 bases). Germline lookup yields CDR1 SEHNR and CDR2 FQNEAQ (reference sequence). CDR3 size: 18 residues. V lost 3 bases, J lost 8 bases, and 25 bases lay in between.

This chain joins TRBV5-6 and TRBJ2-7, with TRBD2 matching 9 bases. CDR1 and CDR2 from the germline V gene are SGHDT and YYEEEE. V was pared by 2 bases and J by 7 bases, with 10 bases of the junction left unmatched. The CDR3 has 15 residues. CDR3 nucleotides: TGTGCCAGCAGCTTCGGGCCTAGCGGGACTCTGGAGCAGTACTTC. Amino acid sequence: CASSFGPSGTLEQYF.

The rearrangement joins TRBV5-1 to TRBJ2-5, with 7 positions matching TRBD1. The CDR3 totals 14 residues. The V gene's germline CDR1 is SGHRS and CDR2 YFSETQ. V shed 5 bases and J 0 bases; nucleotides not matched to a gene: 4. The CDR3 reads CASRRDSYQETQYF. The CDR3 DNA reads TGCGCCAGCAGAAGGGACAGTTACCAAGAGACCCAGTACTTC.

The J gene is TRBJ1-3, the V gene TRBV30; 8 positions agree with TRBD1. The CDR3 runs 16 residues. Germline V gives CDR1 GTSNPN, CDR2 SVGIG (reference sequence). J lost 1 base, V lost 0 bases, and 5 bases had no gene match. The CDR3 nucleotides are TGTGCCTGGAGTGTAGTTACAGGGGGGTCTGGAAACACCATATATTTT. Translating gives CAWSVVTGGSGNTIYF.

This clone has more than one count but fewer than ten. V and J are TRBV2 and TRBJ1-6; D is possibly TRBD1 (6 bases). With 7 bases removed from V and 13 bases from J, the gap between germline ends came to 20 bases. The CDR3 totals 14 residues. The germline V gene has CDR1 SNHLY and CDR2 FYNNEI. The CDR3 bases are TGTGCCAGCACTACGACATCAGGGGAAAACCCCCTCCACTTT. Its translation: CASTTTSGENPLHF.

V is TRBV5-1 and J is TRBJ2-3, with 12 positions matching TRBD2. With V trimmed by 4 bases and J by 5 bases, 5 bases remained unmatched. Germline CDR1 reads SGHRS; CDR2 reads YFSETQ. The CDR3 totals 15 residues. CDR3 amino acids: CASSPRLAGEDTQYF. The CDR3 nucleotides are TGCGCCAGCAGCCCTCGACTAGCGGGAGAAGATACGCAGTATTTT.

The CDR3 is CASSLQGGYTEAFF. The CDR3 DNA reads TGTGCCAGTAGTCTGCAGGGTGGATACACTGAAGCTTTCTTT. The V and J genes are TRBV19 and TRBJ1-1; D might be TRBD1 (5 bases). This CDR3 comprises 14 residues. V lost 5 bases to trimming and J lost 3 bases, with 13 bases between them. The germline gives CDR1 LNHDA, CDR2 SQIVND (reference sequence).

This chain uses TRBV28 with TRBJ2-1; 10 positions agree with TRBD2. With 3 bases clipped from V and 3 bases from J, the junction kept 2 bases outside the gene matches. The CDR3 is made up of 15 amino acids. Germline V lookup: CDR1 MDHEN, CDR2 SYDVKM. The CDR3 nucleotides read TGTGCCAGCAGTTTTCCTAGCGGGGGCTACAATGAGCAGTTCTTC. Amino acid sequence: CASSFPSGGYNEQFF.

This clone ranks as medium-sized. V gene TRBV7-9 combines with J gene TRBJ1-2; D possibly corresponds to TRBD1 (5 bases). Germline values: CDR1 SEHNR, CDR2 FQNEAQ (reference sequence). The CDR3 extends over 13 amino acids. The germline V and J ends were trimmed by 3 bases and 4 bases, with 9 bases remaining between them. The CDR3 bases are TGTGCCAGCAGCTTCCGCGACAGCTATGGCTACACCTTC. It encodes CASSFRDSYGYTF.

The genes are TRBV9 and TRBJ2-2, with D possibly being TRBD2 (5 bases). The germline V gene encodes CDR1 SGDLS and CDR2 YYNGEE. The CDR3 runs to 14 residues. The germline V and J ends were trimmed by 0 bases and 7 bases, with 10 bases remaining between them. CDR3 residues: CASSVAGFGGELFF. The CDR3 nucleotides read TGTGCCAGCAGCGTAGCGGGGTTTGGCGGGGAGCTGTTTTTT.

The gene calls are TRBV10-3 and TRBJ1-1; TRBD1 might be the D (6 bases). The length of the CDR3 is 15 residues. CDR1 and CDR2 (germline): ENHRY, SYGVKD. V lost 2 bases and J lost 0, with 10 bases in between. The CDR3 here is CAISEPGQVNTEAFF. The CDR3 nucleotides read TGTGCCATCAGTGAGCCGGGACAAGTGAACACTGAAGCTTTCTTT.

DNA of the CDR3: TGTGCCAGCAGTTACAATACCGGGGGGAATGAGCAGTTCTTC. Translating gives CASSYNTGGNEQFF. This sequence joins TRBV6-5 and TRBJ2-1; 7 bases align to TRBD2. Unmatched junction bases numbered 5, after V lost 2 bases and J lost 7 bases. This CDR3 contains 14 residues. From germline, CDR1 is MNHEY and CDR2 SVGAGI.

The chain is built from TRBV5-1 and TRBJ1-3; D gene unclear. This CDR3 is built from 14 residues. Germline V CDR1 and CDR2: SGHRS, YFSETQ. Trimming stripped 2 bases from V and 0 bases from J, with 6 bases between. CDR3 sequence reads: CASSLSLSGNTIYF. In DNA, the CDR3 is TGCGCCAGCAGCTTATCCCTCTCTGGAAACACCATATATTTT. Complete variable domain (other parts from reference TRBV5-1 and TRBJ1-3): KAGVTQTPRYLIKTRGQQVTLSCSPISGHRSVSWYQQTPGQGLQFLFEYFSETQRNKGNFPGRFSGRQFSNSRSEMNVSTLELGDSALYLCASSLSLSGNTIYFGEGSWLTVV.

The rearrangement links TRBV11-3 to TRBJ1-1; D gene ambiguous. Germline V gene lookup returns CDR1 SGHNT and CDR2 YENEEA. The CDR3 is 13 amino acids. V was shortened by 1 base and J by 1 base, with 4 bases between the two germline ends. The CDR3 nucleotides are TGTGCCAGCAGCTTAGGCAGGAACACTGAAGCTTTCTTT. Protein: CASSLGRNTEAFF.

The sample holds one count of this clone. This chain connects TRBV27 to TRBJ2-1; D is perhaps TRBD1 (5 bases). The CDR3 has 14 amino acids. Trimming removed 6 bases from V and 8 bases from J, with 17 bases in between. CDR1 and CDR2 (germline): MNHEY, SMNVEV (reference sequence). The CDR3 DNA reads as TGTGCCAGCAGAGGCTCTCTAGGGGTCCATGAGCAGTTCTTC. Translated: CASRGSLGVHEQFF.

This sequence joins TRBV30 and TRBJ2-7; possibly TRBD1 for D (6 bases). The germline CDR1 and CDR2 sequences are GTSNPN and SVGIG (reference sequence). There are 13 residues in the CDR3. V was cut by 3 bases and J by 6 bases, with 15 bases left in between. The CDR3 nucleotides are TGTGCCTGGAGCCAATACAGGGTAGGCGAGCAGTACTTC. Translated, it gives CAWSQYRVGEQYF. Variable domain in full (rest from reference TRBV30 and TRBJ2-7): SQTIHQWPATLVQPVGSPLSLECTVEGTSNPNLYWYRQAAGRGLQLLFYSVGIGQISSEVPQNLSASRPQDRQFILSSKKLLLSDSGFYLCAWSQYRVGEQYFGPGTRLTVT.

The genes are TRBV10-1 and TRBJ1-1; D not resolved. In germline, CDR1 is WNHNN, CDR2 SYGVQD (reference sequence). V was pared by 4 bases and J by 1 base, with 13 bases between. The length of the CDR3 is 15 residues. CDR3 region: CASSGGRGSNTEAFF. The CDR3 bases are TGCGCCAGCAGTGGGGGTCGGGGATCGAACACTGAAGCTTTCTTT.

V and J are TRBV28 and TRBJ1-2; 10 bases match TRBD1. The V gene's germline CDR1 is MDHEN and CDR2 SYDVKM. V shed 8 bases, J shed 3 bases, and the junction held 6 bases outside the gene matches. The CDR3 has 14 amino acids. CDR3 protein: CASSYGQGDYGYTF. The DNA of the CDR3 is TGTGCCAGCTCATACGGACAGGGGGACTATGGCTACACCTTC.

This chain connects TRBV6-1 to TRBJ2-2; 7 bases are shared with TRBD2. With V trimmed by 2 bases and J by 0 bases, 15 bases remained unmatched. CDR3 length: 20 amino acids. CDR1 is MNHNS and CDR2 is SASEGT in the germline V gene. In nucleotides, the CDR3 is TGTGCCAGCAGTGAACGGCGGGGGAGTTGGGGAACACCGAACACCGGGGAGCTGTTTTTT. This encodes CASSERRGSWGTPNTGELFF.

This sequence joins TRBV13 and TRBJ1-2; no definite D call. This CDR3 region has 12 residues. Per germline, CDR1 PRHDT and CDR2 FYEKMQ (reference sequence). Trimming took 3 bases from V and 4 from J, leaving 6 bases between them. Here the CDR3 DNA reads TGTGCCAGCAGCTTTTCCAGCTATGGCTACACCTTC. Its translation is CASSFSSYGYTF.

The V and J genes are TRBV18 and TRBJ1-5, with 11 bases fitting TRBD1. V was clipped by 6 bases and J by 7 bases; unmatched bases: 5. Per germline, CDR1 KGHSH and CDR2 LQKENI. This CDR3 spans 14 amino acids. Here the CDR3 reads CASSPGTGGQPQHF. The CDR3 DNA follows: TGTGCCAGCTCTCCCGGGACAGGGGGGCAGCCCCAGCATTTT.

This chain connects TRBV10-2 to TRBJ2-3; 9 bases match TRBD1. V gave up 2 bases and J gave up 3 bases; unmatched junction bases: 3. Looked up from germline, CDR1 is WSHSY and CDR2 is SAAADI. This CDR3 is 15 amino acids long. CDR3 nucleotide sequence: TGCGCCAGCAGTGAGGCCGGACAGGGGACAGATACGCAGTATTTT. Residues: CASSEAGQGTDTQYF.